The next 21 T cell receptor beta chains were all read from a single sample in a study of cytomegalovirus exposure and HLA in healthy donors. With 60 Vbeta and 13 Jbeta primers, the PCR was carried out. Generated by immunoSEQ multiplex PCR, the TCRdb table keeps only in-frame clones and is missing some. Among some 180,000 clones listed, about 10% were seen once. Sequenced input: PBMCs. These receptors were obtained from a woman in her thirties in good health and CMV-seropositive.

This clone was picked up many times. V and J are TRBV6-5 and TRBJ1-3, with D maybe TRBD1 (6 bases). This CDR3 has 14 amino acids. Germline CDR1 reads MNHEY; CDR2 reads SVGAGI. Trimming took off 5 bases at V and 3 bases at J, with 11 bases between the two ends. In nucleotides, the CDR3 is TGTGCCAGCAGTGCCTGGACAGATGGAAACACCATATATTTT. Protein: CASSAWTDGNTIYF.

CDR3 residues: CASSGSSGTGWWETQYF. CDR3 sequence (DNA): TGTGCCAGCAGTGGTTCCTCCGGGACAGGGTGGTGGGAGACCCAGTACTTC. The chain recombines TRBV25-1 with TRBJ2-5, with 9 bases aligning to TRBD1. This CDR3 spans 17 amino acids. CDR1 MGHDK and CDR2 SYGVNS come from the germline V gene. Losses at the gene ends were 4 bases for V and 5 bases for J; bases not matched to a gene: 14.

This clone was picked up a small number of times. The CDR3 loop is CASSQARGGYEQYF. The DNA for the CDR3 is TGTGCCAGCAGCCAAGCAAGGGGAGGATACGAGCAGTACTTC. The chain has TRBV14 and TRBJ2-7; possibly TRBD2 for D (6 bases). The V end was cut by 1 base, the J end by 4 bases, with 11 bases between. The CDR3 is made up of 14 amino acids. Germline CDR1 reads SGHDN; CDR2 reads FVKESK.

This clone has a handful of counts. A junction end diverges from the germline sequence, so it may reflect a read error. The chain links TRBV25-1 to TRBJ2-1, with D perhaps TRBD1 (7 bases). Germline CDR1 and CDR2: MGHDK and SYGVNS. This CDR3 has 12 residues. The CDR3 nucleotides are TGTGCCAGCAGTGAATGGGGCAGGGGGGAGGTCTTC. It is translated as CASSEWGRGEVF. The whole variable domain, remainder taken from reference TRBV25-1 and TRBJ2-1, is EADIYQTPRYLVIGTGKKITLECSQTMGHDKMYWYQQDPGMELHLIHYSYGVNSTEKGDLSSESTVSRIRTEHFPLTLESARPSHTSQYLCASSEWGRGEVFGPGTRLTVL.

The chain is built from TRBV7-3 and TRBJ2-1; 7 nucleotides match TRBD2. V shed 5 bases, J shed 3 bases, and the junction held 7 bases outside the gene matches. CDR3 length: 15 residues. Germline-derived CDR1 and CDR2 are SGHTA and FQGTGA. The CDR3 sequence is CASSQEASGYNEQFF. DNA of the CDR3: TGTGCCAGCAGCCAAGAGGCTAGCGGCTACAATGAGCAGTTCTTC.

The chain carries TRBV5-1 and TRBJ2-5, with 8 nucleotides matching TRBD1. Near its end, the DNA agrees better with TRBJ2-7, so the J call may be wrong. Germline V CDR1 and CDR2: SGHRS, YFSETQ. This CDR3 has 14 residues. The CDR3 loop is CASRRDRSSYEQYF. As DNA, the CDR3 is TGCGCCAGCAGAAGGGACAGGAGCTCCTACGAGCAGTACTTC.

The table lists this clone with a few counts. The J gene is TRBJ1-2, the V gene TRBV7-2, with D possibly matching TRBD1 (6 bases). CDR1 SGHTA and CDR2 FQGNSA come from the germline V gene. This CDR3 contains 13 residues. Trimming took 5 bases from V and 5 from J, leaving 12 bases between them. The CDR3 loop reads CASSPQTGYGYTF. The DNA for the CDR3 is TGTGCCAGCAGCCCCCAGACAGGTTATGGCTACACCTTC. Variable domain in full (rest from reference TRBV7-2 and TRBJ1-2): GAGVSQSPSNKVTEKGKDVELRCDPISGHTALYWYRQSLGQGLEFLIYFQGNSAPDKSGLPSDRFSAERTGGSVSTLTIQRTQQEDSAVYLCASSPQTGYGYTFGSGTRLTVV.

This clone was seen a handful of times. This rearrangement joins TRBV5-1 to TRBJ2-3; weak D call: TRBD2 (6 bases). Germline V gene lookup returns CDR1 SGHRS and CDR2 YFSETQ. There are 16 residues in the CDR3. V lost 2 bases to trimming and J lost 0 bases, with 13 bases between them. Written as DNA, the CDR3 is TGCGCCAGCAGCTTTGATAGCGGAGCTAGCACAGATACGCAGTATTTT. Translated: CASSFDSGASTDTQYF. Variable domain in full (rest from reference TRBV5-1 and TRBJ2-3): KAGVTQTPRYLIKTRGQQVTLSCSPISGHRSVSWYQQTPGQGLQFLFEYFSETQRNKGNFPGRFSGRQFSNSRSEMNVSTLELGDSALYLCASSFDSGASTDTQYFGPGTRLTVL.

There are a few counts of this clone. The V call is TRBV7-9, the J call TRBJ2-7; TRBD2 matches 8 bases. Germline trimming cut 0 bases from V and 0 bases from J; bases unmatched to any gene: 4. The germline V gene encodes CDR1 SEHNR and CDR2 FQNEAQ (reference sequence). The CDR3 extends over 16 amino acids. CDR3 bases: TGTGCCAGCAGCTTAGCCCCGGGACTAGGCTCCTACGAGCAGTACTTC. It encodes CASSLAPGLGSYEQYF. The full variable domain, completed using reference TRBV7-9 and TRBJ2-7, is DTGVSQNPRHKITKRGQNVTFRCDPISEHNRLYWYRQTLGQGPEFLTYFQNEAQLEKSRLLSDRFSAERPKGSFSTLEIQRTEQGDSAMYLCASSLAPGLGSYEQYFGPGTRLTVT.

This clone was counted a few times. This chain joins TRBV11-1 and TRBJ2-5; D may be TRBD1 (6 bases). The ends were cut back, 4 bases at V and 3 bases at J, with 15 bases in the middle. CDR3 length: 15 residues. Germline V gives CDR1 SGHAT, CDR2 FQDESV (reference sequence). The CDR3: CASSSQGQPKETQYF. CDR3 coding DNA: TGTGCCAGCAGCTCCCAGGGGCAGCCCAAAGAGACCCAGTACTTC.

This clone was counted between two and nine times. The genes are TRBV7-9 and TRBJ2-4; a weak D match, TRBD2 (5 bases). The V gene lost 1 base and the J gene lost 0 bases, with 13 bases spanning the gap. CDR1 SEHNR and CDR2 FQNEAQ come from the germline V gene (reference sequence). The CDR3 runs to 17 residues. Here the CDR3 DNA reads TGTGCCAGCAGCTTAGAAGGCAGACTACTAGCCAAAAACATTCAGTACTTC. Its translation: CASSLEGRLLAKNIQYF.

The table lists this clone with a few counts. The chain has TRBV7-9 and TRBJ1-5, with 7 bases aligning to TRBD1. The CDR3 has 14 amino acids. J gave up 6 bases and V 2 bases, and 4 bases lay outside the gene matches. Germline V lookup: CDR1 SEHNR, CDR2 FQNEAQ (reference sequence). The CDR3 coding sequence is TGTGCCAGCAGCTTAAACACAGGGGTTCAGCCCCAGCATTTT. Its protein is CASSLNTGVQPQHF.

The chain recombines TRBV29-1 with TRBJ2-5, with 11 nucleotides matching TRBD2. The CDR3 totals 18 residues. V trimming: 1 base; J trimming: 3 bases; junction bases outside the gene matches: 13. Per germline, CDR1 SQVTM and CDR2 ANQGSEA. The CDR3 sequence is CSVEVIGTSGFGEETQYF. The CDR3, as DNA: TGCAGCGTTGAAGTTATCGGGACTAGCGGTTTCGGAGAAGAGACCCAGTACTTC. Based on the CDR3 plus reference TRBV29-1 and TRBJ2-5, the full variable domain is SAVISQKPSRDICQRGTSLTIQCQVDSQVTMMFWYRQQPGQSLTLIATANQGSEATYESGFVIDKFPISRPNLTFSTLTVSNMSPEDSSIYLCSVEVIGTSGFGEETQYFGPGTRLLVL.

This clone was seen a few times. Sequence at one end of the junction differs from germline and may be a read error. This rearrangement joins TRBV5-1 to TRBJ2-3, with D tentatively TRBD2 (6 bases). This CDR3 has 14 residues. CDR1 is SGHRS and CDR2 is YFSETQ in the germline V gene. As DNA, the CDR3 is TGCGCCAGCAGCTTGGACACTAGCAAAGATACGCAGTATTTT. This sequence encodes CASSLDTSKDTQYF.

This clone showed up just a few times. The V call is TRBV6-5, the J call TRBJ2-1, with 9 bases fitting TRBD1. Germline assignment: CDR1 MNHEY and CDR2 SVGAGI. This CDR3 has 15 amino acids. Trimming took 8 bases from V and 1 from J; bases not matched to a gene: 6. DNA for the CDR3: TGTGCCAGCGTTCAAGGGACAGGGTCCTACAATGAGCAGTTCTTC. It yields the protein CASVQGTGSYNEQFF.

This clone showed up just a few times. This sequence joins TRBV18 and TRBJ2-4; weak D call: TRBD2 (6 bases). The CDR3 loop spans 14 amino acids. Germline V gene data show CDR1 as KGHSH and CDR2 as LQKENI. V was trimmed by 4 bases and J by 8 bases, leaving 15 bases between them. Written as DNA, the CDR3 is TGTGCCAGCTCACTAAGACGTGAGCGGGACATTCAGTACTTC. It translates to CASSLRRERDIQYF.

This clone was seen only a few times. CDR3 amino acids: CASSLELAGVHEQYF. The DNA for the CDR3 is TGTGCCAGCAGCTTAGAACTAGCGGGGGTCCACGAGCAGTACTTC. The chain employs TRBV11-3 and TRBJ2-7; 11 nucleotides match TRBD2. Germline V gene sequence: CDR1 SGHNT, CDR2 YENEEA. V trimming: 0 bases; J trimming: 5 bases; junction bases outside the gene matches: 3. The CDR3 is made up of 15 amino acids.

This clone was observed once. The chain employs TRBV14 and TRBJ2-7; TRBD2 matches at 8 bases. Germline CDR1 reads SGHDN; CDR2 reads FVKESK. V trimming: 3 bases; J trimming: 4 bases; junction bases outside the gene matches: 11. The CDR3 loop spans 16 amino acids. CDR3 nucleotides: TGTGCCAGCAGCCAGATAAGGAATAGCGGGAAGTACGAGCAGTACTTC. Protein sequence: CASSQIRNSGKYEQYF.

In this sample, this clone turned up a few times. The J gene is TRBJ1-3, the V gene TRBV12-5; D not resolved. Trimming took off 6 bases at V and 5 bases at J, with 11 bases between the two ends. The CDR3 extends over 13 amino acids. Per germline, CDR1 LGHNT and CDR2 FRNRAP. The CDR3 region is CASGSTPRNTIYF. The CDR3 DNA reads as TGTGCTAGTGGCTCGACACCGAGAAACACCATATATTTT.

The sample holds a few counts of this clone. The rearrangement uses TRBV7-2 and TRBJ1-1; 9 bases are a match to TRBD1. Trimming at V came to 3 bases and at J to 5 bases, leaving 4 bases not matched to a gene. CDR1 and CDR2 from the germline V gene are SGHTA and FQGNSA. The CDR3 runs to 14 residues. The CDR3 protein is CASSFLTGGTEAFF. The CDR3 DNA reads TGTGCCAGCAGCTTCCTGACAGGGGGAACTGAAGCTTTCTTT.

This clone was recorded a few times. CDR3 bases: TGTGCCAGCAGCCACCTCATGAGCGCGAGTAACTATGGCTACACCTTC. Amino acid sequence: CASSHLMSASNYGYTF. The chain recombines TRBV13 with TRBJ1-2; D is ambiguous. CDR1 and CDR2 from the germline V gene are PRHDT and FYEKMQ (reference sequence). Trimming removed 5 bases from V and 1 base from J, with 17 bases in between. CDR3 length: 16 amino acids. The full variable domain, rest sourced from reference TRBV13 and TRBJ1-2, is AAGVIQSPRHLIKEKRETATLKCYPIPRHDTVYWYQQGPGQDPQFLISFYEKMQSDKGSIPDRFSAQQFSDYHSELNMSSLELGDSALYFCASSHLMSASNYGYTFGSGTRLTVV.